The T cell receptor beta chain under discussion was sequenced for a study of cytomegalovirus exposure and HLA in healthy donors. Study-level points and caveats: In an earlier analysis, about 87% or about 30%: the productive usage of most TCR beta V segments.

This clone showed up just once. What it binds is not known. The PCR was carried out with 60 Vbeta primers and 13 Jbeta primers. Some clones are missing from TCRdb's copy, which holds only in-frame ones; the method was immunoSEQ multiplex PCR. The sample carries about 150,000 clones, 75% recorded once. This CDR3 comprises 15 residues. Germline V gene sequence: CDR1 MDHEN, CDR2 SYDVKM. With 6 bases clipped from V and 4 bases from J, the junction kept 8 bases outside the gene matches. The genes are TRBV28 and TRBJ2-5; 10 bases are shared with TRBD2. The sequenced material came from PBMCs. The source is a man aged 25 to 45 in good health and CMV-seronegative. The DNA of the CDR3 is TGTGCCAGCAGCTACAGCGGGGGGGGCGGAGAGACCCAGTACTTC. This gives the protein CASSYSGGGGETQYF.